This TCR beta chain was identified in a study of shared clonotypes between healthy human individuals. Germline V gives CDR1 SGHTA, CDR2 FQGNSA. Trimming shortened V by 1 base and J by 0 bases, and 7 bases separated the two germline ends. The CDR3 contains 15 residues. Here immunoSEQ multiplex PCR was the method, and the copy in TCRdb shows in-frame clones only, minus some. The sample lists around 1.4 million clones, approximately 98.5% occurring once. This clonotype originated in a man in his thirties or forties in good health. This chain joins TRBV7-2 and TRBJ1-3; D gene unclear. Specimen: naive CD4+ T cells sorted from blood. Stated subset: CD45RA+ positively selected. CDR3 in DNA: TGTGCCAGCAGCTTAGAAGGGCTCTCTGGAAACACCATATATTTT. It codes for CASSLEGLSGNTIYF. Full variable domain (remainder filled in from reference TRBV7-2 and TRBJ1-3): GAGVSQSPSNKVTEKGKDVELRCDPISGHTALYWYRQSLGQGLEFLIYFQGNSAPDKSGLPSDRFSAERTGGSVSTLTIQRTQQEDSAVYLCASSLEGLSGNTIYFGEGSWLTVV.